These 15 T cell receptor beta chains originate from one sample sequenced in a study of blood T cell repertoires in COVID-19. Profiling relied on immunoSEQ multiplex PCR, and the TCRdb table lists in-frame clones only, not all of them. Of some 460,000 clones listed, roughly nine tenths are singletons. Material: PBMCs or T cells enriched from blood (not recorded which). These receptors were taken from a woman under 30 with acute COVID-19.

This chain joins TRBV12-3 or TRBV12-4 and TRBJ1-1; unclear D gene. V was cut by 3 bases and J by 2 bases, with 7 bases left in between. This CDR3 has 13 residues. CDR3 residues: CASSFVLNTEAFF. The CDR3 region has the DNA TGTGCCAGCAGTTTCGTCCTCAACACTGAAGCTTTCTTT.

The rearrangement links TRBV25-1 to TRBJ2-5, with 7 bases fitting TRBD1. The V gene end was trimmed by 4 bases and the J gene end by 1 base; junction bases not matched to a gene: 9. The CDR3 has 16 amino acids. From germline, CDR1 is MGHDK and CDR2 SYGVNS. This chain's CDR3 is CASSGDIDRAQETQYF. Written as DNA, the CDR3 is TGTGCCAGCAGTGGGGACATAGACAGGGCCCAAGAGACCCAGTACTTC.

The J gene is TRBJ1-1, the V gene TRBV9; no reliable D call. CDR3 length: 14 amino acids. With 0 bases removed from V and 1 base from J, the gap between germline ends came to 7 bases. Germline values: CDR1 SGDLS, CDR2 YYNGEE. The CDR3 bases are TGTGCCAGCAGCGTAGCTCAACAGAACACTGAAGCTTTCTTT. Protein: CASSVAQQNTEAFF.

The chain has TRBV19 and TRBJ1-5; TRBD1 is a possible D gene (6 bases). Germline loops: CDR1 LNHDA, CDR2 SQIVND (reference sequence). V shed 3 bases and J shed 0 bases, with 9 bases lying between them. The CDR3 spans 15 residues. The CDR3 nucleotides read TGTGCCAGTAGTATCCCGGGACATAGCAATCAGCCCCAGCATTTT. Residues: CASSIPGHSNQPQHF.

The V gene is TRBV12-3 or TRBV12-4, the J gene TRBJ1-1; D is undetermined. Trimming shortened V by 4 bases and J by 7 bases, and 7 bases separated the two germline ends. This CDR3 is 11 amino acids long. In DNA form, the CDR3 reads TGTGCCAGCAGTTCCCTTTTTGAAGCTTTCTTT. Translated, it gives CASSSLFEAFF.

The chain uses TRBV7-9 and TRBJ1-1; D is undetermined. The CDR3 spans 14 residues. Germline CDR1 SEHNR, CDR2 FQNEAQ (reference sequence). The ends were cut back, 2 bases at V and 7 bases at J, with 14 bases in the middle. CDR3 loop: CASSLNRNNDEAFF. For the CDR3, the DNA is TGTGCCAGCAGCTTAAATCGTAACAATGATGAAGCTTTCTTT. The full variable domain, with the rest looked up from reference TRBV7-9 and TRBJ1-1, is DTGVSQNPRHKITKRGQNVTFRCDPISEHNRLYWYRQTLGQGPEFLTYFQNEAQLEKSRLLSDRFSAERPKGSFSTLEIQRTEQGDSAMYLCASSLNRNNDEAFFGQGTRLTVV.

This chain uses TRBV30 with TRBJ2-3; no clear D gene. The germline V gene encodes CDR1 GTSNPN and CDR2 SVGIG (reference sequence). V shed 0 bases and J shed 3 bases, with 10 bases lying between them. This CDR3 is 14 amino acids long. The CDR3 coding sequence is TGTGCCTGGAGTGTACGGTCCCTGACAGATACGCAGTATTTT. Its protein product is CAWSVRSLTDTQYF.

This clone appeared once. The chain combines TRBV3-1 (or the pseudogene TRBV3-2) with TRBJ1-2; D remains unclear. This CDR3 spans 13 amino acids. Trimming left V 0 bases short and J 2 bases short, with 4 bases between. Germline assignment: CDR1 LGHDT and CDR2 YNNKEL (reference sequence). The CDR3, as DNA: TGTGCCAGCAGCCAAGACTCGAACTATGGCTACACCTTC. Its translation: CASSQDSNYGYTF.

The chain links TRBV19 to TRBJ1-6; unclear D gene. This CDR3 comprises 16 residues. The germline V gene has CDR1 LNHDA and CDR2 SQIVND (reference sequence). The V end was cut by 0 bases, the J end by 6 bases, with 12 bases between. The CDR3 sequence: CASSIDRNSFNSPLHF. The DNA for the CDR3 is TGTGCCAGTAGTATAGATCGGAACAGCTTTAATTCACCCCTCCACTTT. The full variable domain, completed using reference TRBV19 and TRBJ1-6, is DGGITQSPKYLFRKEGQNVTLSCEQNLNHDAMYWYRQDPGQGLRLIYYSQIVNDFQKGDIAEGYSVSREKKESFPLTVTSAQKNPTAFYLCASSIDRNSFNSPLHFGNGTRLTVT.

The chain recombines TRBV4-2 with TRBJ2-1; tentative D call: TRBD2 (7 bases). CDR3 length: 15 residues. Germline V CDR1 and CDR2: LGHNA, YNFKEQ. Trimming pared 0 bases from V and 7 bases from J, leaving 13 bases between. This CDR3 is CASSQEGGQGNEQFF. CDR3 nucleotide sequence: TGTGCCAGCAGCCAAGAGGGGGGGCAGGGGAATGAGCAGTTCTTC.

The CDR3 DNA reads as TGTGCCTTTTCAATAGGGGGGGCCTATGGCTACACCTTC. It encodes CAFSIGGAYGYTF. V and J are TRBV30 and TRBJ1-2; the D gene is possibly TRBD1 (6 bases). The CDR3 consists of 13 residues. V was pared by 7 bases and J by 4 bases, with 16 bases between. CDR1 is GTSNPN and CDR2 is SVGIG in the germline V gene (reference sequence).

V usage is TRBV11-3 and J usage is TRBJ2-5, with no clear D. There are 13 residues in the CDR3. Germline CDR1 is SGHNT and CDR2 is YENEEA. V gave up 4 bases and J gave up 5 bases, with 11 bases separating them. CDR3 DNA sequence: TGTGCCAGCAGCTCATATTTCCGGGAGACCCAGTACTTC. Translation gives CASSSYFRETQYF.

The V gene is TRBV28, the J gene TRBJ1-5, with 10 bases fitting TRBD1. After removal of 6 bases from V and 1 base from J, the junction contained 9 bases not matched to a gene. CDR1 MDHEN and CDR2 SYDVKM come from the germline V gene. The CDR3 sequence is 17 residues long. This CDR3 is CASRPRQGARSNQPQHF. In DNA form, the CDR3 reads TGTGCCAGCAGACCCAGACAGGGGGCGCGGAGCAATCAGCCCCAGCATTTT.

This sequence joins TRBV2 and TRBJ2-1; D is undetermined. Trimming pared 5 bases from V and 7 bases from J, leaving 9 bases between. The germline gives CDR1 SNHLY, CDR2 FYNNEI. This CDR3 comprises 12 residues. CDR3 residues: CASSSEVNEQFF. The CDR3 DNA sequence: TGTGCCAGCAGTTCCGAGGTAAATGAGCAGTTCTTC.

The V and J genes are TRBV30 and TRBJ2-3; TRBD1 matches at 8 bases. There are 15 residues in the CDR3. From germline, CDR1 is GTSNPN and CDR2 SVGIG (reference sequence). V shed 2 bases, J shed 3 bases, and the junction held 7 bases outside the gene matches. For the CDR3, the DNA is TGTGCCTGGAGTTATGGACAGGGAGGAACAGATACGCAGTATTTT. It encodes CAWSYGQGGTDTQYF.